Listed below are T cell receptor beta chains from one sample, sequenced in a study of T cells in Graves' hyperthyroidism and ophthalmopathy. MiXCR, run by TCRdb on the multiplex PCR reads, gives a single entry per CDR3 protein. Of about 620,000 distinct CDR3 sequences in the sample, around 15% were seen once. The sequenced sample consisted of blood. Receptors originate from a woman aged 25 to 39 with Graves' hyperthyroidism. The CDR3 runs from the conserved cysteine through the conserved F or W. Fields, in order: clone size, V gene, J gene, D gene, CDR3 DNA, CDR3 protein. D genes are given only for firm matches. Clone size is shown for a subset of rows, as once, few, many or a class of expanded clone.

>.|TRBV3-1|TRBJ2-1|.
TGTGCCAGCAGCCGGCCGGGACTTCGAAATGAGCAGTTCTTC
CASSRPGLRNEQFF
>few|TRBV12-3/TRBV12-4|TRBJ2-2|.
TGTGCCAGCAGTTTTGGGGGAGGTTTTTTAGGGGGCGACACCGGGGAGCTGTTTTTT
CASSFGGGFLGGDTGELFF
>.|TRBV28|TRBJ2-1|TRBD2
TGTGCCAGCAATTCACCGGGACTAGCGGGAGGGCGGAATGAGCAGTTCTTC
CASNSPGLAGGRNEQFF
>many|TRBV11-2|TRBJ1-1|.
TGTGCCAGCAGCTTAGGGCTCACCCTCTCCACTCCGAAGAAGAACACTGAAGCTTTCTTT
CASSLGLTLSTPKKNTEAFF
>.|TRBV12-3/TRBV12-4|TRBJ1-3|.
TGTGCCAGCAGTTTTTATTTGGACACCATATATTTT
CASSFYLDTIYF
>.|TRBV13|TRBJ1-2|.
TGTGCCAGCAGCCCCCGACAGCCCACCGAGATCCGAGGCTACACCTTC
CASSPRQPTEIRGYTF
>many|TRBV28|TRBJ2-7|TRBD2
TGTGCCAGCAGTTTGGAGCGGGAATTGAATGAGCAGTACTTC
CASSLERELNEQYF
>few|TRBV20-1|TRBJ2-5|.
TGCAGTGCTAGAGATTACTCGCAGGAGACCCAGTACTTC
CSARDYSQETQYF
>many|TRBV28|TRBJ2-5|TRBD1
TGTGCCAGCAGTTTAATGGGACAGGGCTATCAAGAGACCCAGTACTTC
CASSLMGQGYQETQYF
>many|TRBV18|TRBJ2-1|.
TGTGCCAGCTCACTATCGGGGGACAATGAGCAGTTCTTC
CASSLSGDNEQFF
>.|TRBV12-3/TRBV12-4|TRBJ2-1|TRBD2
TGTGCCAGCGGACTAGCGAATCACAATGAGCAGTTCTTC
CASGLANHNEQFF
>.|TRBV2|TRBJ1-5|.
TGTGCCAGCAGGGACGTAGGCAATCAGCCCCAGCATTTT
CASRDVGNQPQHF
>.|TRBV20-1|TRBJ2-7|TRBD1
TGCAGTGCTAGTCCGGGACAGGGGAGAGAAGAGCAGTACTTC
CSASPGQGREEQYF
>.|TRBV9|TRBJ2-2|.
TGTGCCAGCAGCTCTACGTGGAACACCGGGGAGCTGTTTTTT
CASSSTWNTGELFF
>few|TRBV7-2|TRBJ1-3|.
TGTGCCAGCAGCTCGACAGTCTCTGGAAACACCATATATTTT
CASSSTVSGNTIYF
>few|TRBV27|TRBJ2-1|TRBD1
TGTGCCAGCGGATGGACAGGGGGCAATGAGCAGTTCTTC
CASGWTGGNEQFF
>.|TRBV6-1|TRBJ2-7|.
TGTGCCAGCAGTAGGTCCGGGGAATACGAGCAGTACTTC
CASSRSGEYEQYF
>many|TRBV28|TRBJ2-1|TRBD2
TGTGCCAGCAGTCCCAATAAGTGGCTAGCGGGAGGGGGGCAGTTCTTC
CASSPNKWLAGGGQFF
>many|TRBV28|TRBJ1-1|.
TGTGCCAGCAGTTCCCCCCCCGCGCCGGCTTTCTTT
CASSSPPAPAFF
>many|TRBV18|TRBJ1-1|TRBD1
TGTGCCAGCTCCGGACAGGGCGGAGCTTTCTTT
CASSGQGGAFF
>few|TRBV19|TRBJ2-7|TRBD2
TGTGCCACCTCCCAAGCCGGGGCTAGCGGATACGAGCAGTACTTC
CATSQAGASGYEQYF
>many|TRBV7-9|TRBJ2-7|TRBD2
TGTGCCAGCAGCTTAGCAGCGGGAGTGCACGAGCAGTACTTC
CASSLAAGVHEQYF
>few|TRBV20-1|TRBJ2-3|TRBD2
TGCAGTGCTCGGCCTAGCGGAGGGAGCACAGATACGCAGTATTTT
CSARPSGGSTDTQYF
>many|TRBV9|TRBJ2-1|TRBD2
TGTGCCAGCAGTGTGGGACTAGCGGGCTACAATGAGCAGTTCTTC
CASSVGLAGYNEQFF
>.|TRBV30|TRBJ2-5|.
TGTGCCTGGAGCCGCACCCGCTTAGAGACCCAGTACTTC
CAWSRTRLETQYF
>many|TRBV6-1|TRBJ2-5|.
TGTGCCAGCAGTTACGCTTCGGCAGGGGAAGAGACCCAGTACTTC
CASSYASAGEETQYF
>many|TRBV20-1|TRBJ2-3|.
TGCAGTGCTAGAAGGGGGGAGGCTAGCACAGATACGCAGTATTTT
CSARRGEASTDTQYF
>few|TRBV19|TRBJ1-1|.
TGTGCCAGTAGAGGGGGGGGCGCTGAAGCTTTCTTT
CASRGGGAEAFF
>.|TRBV24-1|TRBJ2-7|TRBD2
TGTGCCACCAGTGACAACGGGAGGTACGAGCAGTACTTC
CATSDNGRYEQYF
>many|TRBV2|TRBJ2-3|.
TGTGCCAGCAGTGTCACAGAACGTGATACGCAGTATTTT
CASSVTERDTQYF
>many|TRBV12-3/TRBV12-4|TRBJ2-2|.
TGTGCCAGCAGTTTAAGGCCATACACCGGGGAGCTGTTTTTT
CASSLRPYTGELFF
>.|TRBV12-3/TRBV12-4|TRBJ1-1|.
TGTGCCAGCAGTTTTTCCTGGCCGGCTGAAGCTTTCTTT
CASSFSWPAEAFF
>few|TRBV5-1|TRBJ2-6|.
TGCGCCAGCAGCCCTCTGTGGGGGGTAAATGGGGCCAACGTCCTGACTTTC
CASSPLWGVNGANVLTF
>few|TRBV20-1|TRBJ2-5|.
TGCAGTGCCGAGGTTCGTCGGGGCCAAGAGACCCAGTACTTC
CSAEVRRGQETQYF
>many|TRBV15|TRBJ1-2|TRBD1
TGTGCCACCAGCAGGGAACAGGGGAACTATGGCTACACCTTC
CATSREQGNYGYTF
>many|TRBV6-1|TRBJ1-5|.
TGTGCCAGCATGGGAGGGGTACGGCAGCCCCAGCATTTT
CASMGGVRQPQHF
>many|TRBV11-2|TRBJ1-4|.
TGTGCCAGCAGCTTAGGCTCCCCCAAACTGTTTTTT
CASSLGSPKLFF
>many|TRBV20-1|TRBJ2-3|.
TGCAGTGCTGGCGGGGTCACAGATACGCAGTATTTT
CSAGGVTDTQYF
>.|TRBV5-1|TRBJ2-5|.
TGCGCCAGCTCTGACGCCAGCGGGACAAGGGAGACCCAGTACTTC
CASSDASGTRETQYF
>few|TRBV19|TRBJ1-1|.
TGTGCCAGTAGTATAGGAACAGCCACTGAAGCTTTCTTT
CASSIGTATEAFF
>many|TRBV6-5|TRBJ2-7|.
TGTGCCAGCAGTTACTTCTCGCTCGGCGGATACGAGCAGTACTTC
CASSYFSLGGYEQYF
>.|TRBV12-3/TRBV12-4|TRBJ2-3|.
TGTGCCAGCAGTTTAGGGGCGGGTCTATCAGATACGCAGTATTTT
CASSLGAGLSDTQYF
>.|TRBV5-1|TRBJ2-1|TRBD2
TGCGTCAGCAGCTTGGTTAGCGGGGGGTACAATGAGCAGTTCTTC
CVSSLVSGGYNEQFF
>few|TRBV20-1|TRBJ2-7|TRBD1
TGCAGTGCTCCGCACCGGGACAGGGCGTACGAGCAGTACTTC
CSAPHRDRAYEQYF
>many|TRBV12-3/TRBV12-4|TRBJ2-3|.
TGTGCCAGCAGACCTAGTATGGGGGATGGATTCGCAGATACGCAGTATTTT
CASRPSMGDGFADTQYF
>.|TRBV24-1|TRBJ1-2|.
TGTGCCACCAGTGACCCCGGGACCGATGGCTACACCTTC
CATSDPGTDGYTF
>.|TRBV19|TRBJ2-7|.
TGTGCCAGTAGTACAGGGAGCTCCTACCAGCAGTACTTC
CASSTGSSYQQYF
>few|TRBV6-9|TRBJ2-7|.
TGTGCCAGCAGTTACGGCGGGACCTACTACGAGCAGTACTTC
CASSYGGTYYEQYF
>many|TRBV28|TRBJ2-5|TRBD2
TGTGCCAGCAGGGAGACTAGCAGTCAAGAGACCCAGTACTTC
CASRETSSQETQYF
>.|TRBV2|TRBJ1-1|.
TGTGCCAGCACCAAGGACAGCTCGAACACTGAAGCTTTCTTT
CASTKDSSNTEAFF
>few|TRBV5-5|TRBJ1-1|.
TGTGCCAGCAGCTTTGGACAGCCCTTCTTGAACACTGAAGCTTTCTTT
CASSFGQPFLNTEAFF
>.|TRBV6-5|TRBJ1-2|.
TGTGCCAGCAGTTACTCGTCCGGGACCTATGGCTACACCTTC
CASSYSSGTYGYTF
>.|TRBV5-1|TRBJ1-2|.
TGCGCCAGCAGCTTCGACAGAAACTATGGCTACACCTTC
CASSFDRNYGYTF
>many|TRBV5-6|TRBJ2-3|TRBD2
TGTGCCAGCTTCCGGTTGTGGACTAGCGGAGGCGTAGATACGCAGTATTTT
CASFRLWTSGGVDTQYF
>once|TRBV6-5|TRBJ1-1|.
TGTGCCAGCAGTTACTTAGGACTGAACACTGAAGCTTTCTTT
CASSYLGLNTEAFF